This is a list of T cell receptor beta chains from one sample in a study of cytomegalovirus exposure and HLA in healthy donors. The assay was immunoSEQ multiplex PCR, and TCRdb's table has in-frame clones only and misses some. The data show 150,000 to 160,000 clones, with 75% to 90% seen just once and around 24% held by the top ten. The sequenced material came from PBMCs. These receptors were obtained from a man in his late teens or twenties in good health and CMV-seropositive. Both conserved end residues are part of each CDR3. The D gene is left open where the match is weak. Size tells how often a clone was seen (once, few, many) or the class of an expanded clone, and some rows leave it out.

j_call clone_size d_call v_call cdr3_nt cdr3_aa
TRBJ2-7 . TRBD2 TRBV4-1 TGCGCCAGCAGCCAAGTCGGGACTAGCGGGGGCTACGAGCAGTACTTC CASSQVGTSGGYEQYF
TRBJ2-5 . . TRBV7-2 TGTGCCAGCCGACCCCCTGCGGTAGAAGAGACCCAGTACTTC CASRPPAVEETQYF
TRBJ2-7 . . TRBV27 TGTGCCAGCAGTTTGTATAACGGGGATTTTGAGCAGTACTTC CASSLYNGDFEQYF
TRBJ1-5 . TRBD1 TRBV19 TGTGCCAGTAGTATAGGGGGACAGGGCGAGCAGCCCCAGCATTTT CASSIGGQGEQPQHF
TRBJ1-2 . . TRBV2 TGTGCCAGCGCCGAACAGAGGGAGAACTATGGCTACACCTTC CASAEQRENYGYTF
TRBJ2-6 . . TRBV6-5 TGTGCCAGCAGTTACGGACAGCCAGCTGGGGCCAACGTCCTGACTTTC CASSYGQPAGANVLTF
TRBJ2-7 once TRBD2 TRBV27 TGTGCCAGCAGTCGGACTAGCGGGAGTTACGAGCAGTACTTC CASSRTSGSYEQYF
TRBJ2-5 . . TRBV6-5 TGTGCCAGCAGGACAGCCATCCAAGAGACCCAGTACTTC CASRTAIQETQYF
TRBJ1-4 . TRBD1 TRBV18 TGTGCCAGCTCAGGACAGGGTGGAGAAAAACTGTTTTTT CASSGQGGEKLFF
TRBJ2-5 . . TRBV5-6 TGTGCCAGCAGCCCTATAGCAGGGGCCGAGACCCAGTACTTC CASSPIAGAETQYF
TRBJ2-7 . TRBD2 TRBV5-1 TGCGCCAGCAGCTTGGCCCACCGAGCGGGAGGGGCCTACGAGCAGTACTTC CASSLAHRAGGAYEQYF
TRBJ2-2 . . TRBV30 TGTGCCTGGAGTTTGACACCCGCGGGCACCGGGGAGCTGTTTTTT CAWSLTPAGTGELFF
TRBJ2-3 . TRBD2 TRBV4-3 TGCGCCAGCAGCCAGGGGACTAGCGGCGGAGATACGCAGTATTTT CASSQGTSGGDTQYF
TRBJ1-3 . TRBD1 TRBV28 TGTGCCAGCAGCGCTACAGGGGCTCCTGGAAACACCATATATTTT CASSATGAPGNTIYF
TRBJ2-4 . TRBD1 TRBV6-5 TGTGCCAGCACCGTAACACAGGGGGCCGTAAACATTCAGTACTTC CASTVTQGAVNIQYF
TRBJ1-1 . TRBD1 TRBV25-1 TGTGCCAGCAGACACGACAGGGTGAACACTGAAGCTTTCTTT CASRHDRVNTEAFF
TRBJ2-7 . . TRBV4-2 TGTGCCAGCAGCTATGAACAGGGTTCTTCGGCCTACGAGCAGTACTTC CASSYEQGSSAYEQYF
TRBJ1-5 . TRBD1 TRBV4-3 TGCGCCAGCAGCCAACACGGACAGGGACGCAATCAGCCCCAGCATTTT CASSQHGQGRNQPQHF
TRBJ2-5 . . TRBV7-2 TGTGCCAGCAGCCCAGACAGGAGAGAGACCCAGTACTTC CASSPDRRETQYF
TRBJ1-5 few TRBD1 TRBV7-2 TGTGCCAGCAGCCGGGACAGGGGTAATCAGCCCCAGCATTTT CASSRDRGNQPQHF
TRBJ1-1 . . TRBV15 TGTGCCACCAGCAGGGCACCACCCGTGAACACTGAAGCTTTCTTT CATSRAPPVNTEAFF
TRBJ1-1 few . TRBV27 TGTGCCAGCAGCTCGGGGTTGAACACTGAAGCTTTCTTT CASSSGLNTEAFF
TRBJ2-1 . . TRBV4-3 TGCGCCAGCAGCCACCAGGACAGCTACAATGAGCAGTTCTTC CASSHQDSYNEQFF
TRBJ1-1 . TRBD1 TRBV9 TGTGCCAGCAGCGGCACAGGGGCTGGGGAAGCTTTCTTT CASSGTGAGEAFF